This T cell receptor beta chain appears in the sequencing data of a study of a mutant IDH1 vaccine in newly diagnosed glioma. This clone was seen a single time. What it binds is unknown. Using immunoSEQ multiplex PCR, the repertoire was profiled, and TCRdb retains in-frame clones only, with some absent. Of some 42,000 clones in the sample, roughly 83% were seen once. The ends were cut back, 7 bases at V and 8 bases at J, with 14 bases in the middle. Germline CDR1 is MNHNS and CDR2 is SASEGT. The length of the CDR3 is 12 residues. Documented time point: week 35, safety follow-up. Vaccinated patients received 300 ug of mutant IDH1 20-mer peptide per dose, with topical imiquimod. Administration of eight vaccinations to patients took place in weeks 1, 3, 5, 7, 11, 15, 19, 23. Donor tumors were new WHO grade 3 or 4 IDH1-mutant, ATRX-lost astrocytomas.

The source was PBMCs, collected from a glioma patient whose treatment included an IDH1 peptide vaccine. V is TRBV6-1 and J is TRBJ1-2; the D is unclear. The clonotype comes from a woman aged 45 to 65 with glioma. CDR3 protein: CASKLAGLGYTF. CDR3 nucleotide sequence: TGTGCCAGCAAACTCGCAGGCCTCGGCTACACCTTC.